The 3 T cell receptor beta chains presented below share a single source sample, sequenced in a study of blood T cell repertoires in COVID-19. Libraries were prepared by immunoSEQ multiplex PCR; TCRdb keeps only in-frame clonotypes and omits some of them. Of tens of thousands of clones listed, 81% are singletons. The sequenced material came from peripheral blood. The source is a man aged 55 to 70 with COVID-19, enrolled during active disease.

CDR3 protein: CASSQDSGGVRETQYF. DNA of the CDR3: TGTGCCAGCAGCCAAGATTCGGGGGGGGTAAGGGAGACCCAGTACTTC. The gene calls are TRBV14 and TRBJ2-5; 8 bases are shared with TRBD2. Germline CDR1 reads SGHDN; CDR2 reads FVKESK. There are 16 residues in the CDR3. V lost 0 bases and J lost 5; bases outside the gene matches: 8.

The chain recombines TRBV12-3 or TRBV12-4 with TRBJ1-2; a weak D match, TRBD1 (5 bases). The V and J ends lost 5 bases and 5 bases respectively, with 12 bases between them. The CDR3 loop spans 13 amino acids. The CDR3 region has the DNA TGTGCCAGCAGTCGGGACTCTAGGTATGGCTACACCTTC. Residues: CASSRDSRYGYTF.

V gene TRBV7-3 combines with J gene TRBJ1-4; perhaps TRBD1 as D (5 bases). The CDR3 covers 13 residues. The V gene lost 5 bases and the J gene lost 1 base, with 5 bases spanning the gap. The V gene's germline CDR1 is SGHTA and CDR2 FQGTGA. Here the CDR3 reads CASSRGTNEKLFF. CDR3 nucleotide sequence: TGTGCCAGCAGCAGGGGAACTAATGAAAAACTGTTTTTT.